The 22 T cell receptor beta chains given below trace back to one sample, sequenced in a study of cytomegalovirus exposure and HLA in healthy donors. Assay: immunoSEQ multiplex PCR; the TCRdb copy retains only in-frame clones and omits some. The sample consists of around 95,000 clones, 85% of them appearing once. The specimen sequenced was PBMCs. The receptors were gathered from a man between 18 and 29 years old in good health and CMV-seropositive.

The genes are TRBV27 and TRBJ1-1, with D maybe TRBD1 (5 bases). Trimming pared 8 bases from V and 3 bases from J, leaving 16 bases between. Germline loops: CDR1 MNHEY, CDR2 SMNVEV (reference sequence). The CDR3 has 14 amino acids. CDR3 protein: CASGQGARYTEAFF. The CDR3 region has the DNA TGTGCCAGCGGTCAAGGGGCTCGGTACACTGAAGCTTTCTTT.

This chain connects TRBV30 to TRBJ2-1, with 7 nucleotides matching TRBD1. Germline loops: CDR1 GTSNPN, CDR2 SVGIG (reference sequence). The CDR3 totals 12 residues. The J segment lost 8 bases and the V segment lost 4 bases, leaving 5 bases of the junction unmatched. CDR3 protein: CAWNKQGYEQFF. For the CDR3, the DNA is TGTGCCTGGAACAAACAGGGGTATGAGCAGTTCTTC.

V and J are TRBV10-3 and TRBJ1-2; a possible D gene is TRBD1 (5 bases). V lost 10 bases and J lost 1, with 13 bases in between. The germline CDR1 and CDR2 sequences are ENHRY and SYGVKD. This CDR3 region has 13 residues. CDR3 DNA: TGTGCCACGAGCCAGGGTGGTAACTATGGCTACACCTTC. Residues: CATSQGGNYGYTF.

The chain has TRBV5-1 and TRBJ2-1; 8 nucleotides line up with TRBD1. This CDR3 is 16 amino acids long. The J segment lost 8 bases and the V segment lost 3 bases, leaving 13 bases of the junction unmatched. The germline V gene has CDR1 SGHRS and CDR2 YFSETQ. As DNA, the CDR3 is TGCGCCAGCAGCTCCGATGGACTACAGGGGGGCGATGAGCAGTTCTTC. Its translation: CASSSDGLQGGDEQFF.

Comments on this clone: With a much larger clone just one base away, this may be a read error. At the DNA level, this CDR3 is encoded by other sequences in the same sample as well. The CDR3 bases are TGCGCCAGCAGCCGGGGACAGGGAGATCAGCCCCAGCATTTT. Amino acid sequence: CASSRGQGDQPQHF. The chain couples TRBV4-1 to TRBJ1-5; 9 bases map to TRBD1. The CDR3 loop spans 14 amino acids. Germline assignment: CDR1 MGHRA and CDR2 YSYEKL. V lost 4 bases and J lost 5; bases outside the gene matches: 3.

This sequence joins TRBV2 and TRBJ1-5; D unclear. The germline gives CDR1 SNHLY, CDR2 FYNNEI. The CDR3 totals 15 residues. V was cut by 7 bases and J by 7 bases, with 20 bases left in between. CDR3: CASTQLGRSGQPQHF. CDR3 nucleotide sequence: TGTGCCAGCACCCAATTAGGGAGGAGCGGGCAGCCCCAGCATTTT.

The chain uses TRBV19 and TRBJ1-5; 7 bases are a match to TRBD1. The CDR3 has 16 amino acids. Trimming at V came to 5 bases and at J to 6 bases, leaving 13 bases not matched to a gene. Germline V gives CDR1 LNHDA, CDR2 SQIVND (reference sequence). The DNA of the CDR3 is TGTGCCAGTAGTCCCGATCCCGACAGGGATACTCAGCCCCAGCATTTT. This gives the protein CASSPDPDRDTQPQHF.

The chain combines TRBV5-1 with TRBJ2-1; D gene uncertain. V shed 5 bases and J shed 6 bases, with 12 bases lying between them. Germline V CDR1 and CDR2: SGHRS, YFSETQ. The length of the CDR3 is 13 residues. CDR3 coding DNA: TGCGCCAGCAGTCCTACCGGTTTCAATGAGCAGTTCTTC. Protein product: CASSPTGFNEQFF. Looking up the rest from reference TRBV5-1 and TRBJ2-1 gives the full variable domain: KAGVTQTPRYLIKTRGQQVTLSCSPISGHRSVSWYQQTPGQGLQFLFEYFSETQRNKGNFPGRFSGRQFSNSRSEMNVSTLELGDSALYLCASSPTGFNEQFFGPGTRLTVL.

This clone was recorded only once. V usage is TRBV6-5 and J usage is TRBJ1-4; TRBD1 matches 8 bases. From germline, CDR1 is MNHEY and CDR2 SVGAGI. The trim removed 2 bases at V and 8 bases at J, leaving 1 base unmatched. This CDR3 has 13 amino acids. CDR3 protein: CASSYGQGEKLFF. The DNA for the CDR3 is TGTGCCAGCAGTTACGGACAGGGAGAAAAACTGTTTTTT.

This clone was seen once. This sequence joins TRBV6-1 and TRBJ2-1, with TRBD1 matching 12 bases. Germline assignment: CDR1 MNHNS and CDR2 SASEGT. Losses at the gene ends were 6 bases for V and 7 bases for J; bases not matched to a gene: 7. The CDR3 has 15 residues. CDR3 DNA sequence: TGTGCCAGCAGGGAACCGGGACAGGGGGCAAATGAGCAGTTCTTC. Residues: CASREPGQGANEQFF.

This clone was recorded a few times. The chain links TRBV6-5 to TRBJ1-2, with D unclear. The CDR3 has 13 residues. V was cut by 2 bases and J by 2 bases, with 6 bases left in between. Germline assignment: CDR1 MNHEY and CDR2 SVGAGI. CDR3 protein: CASSYNGNYGYTF. In nucleotides, the CDR3 is TGTGCCAGCAGTTACAATGGCAACTATGGCTACACCTTC.

This clone was recorded a few times. The CDR3 here is CASSLGQGSIAPYF. The CDR3 nucleotides are TGCGCCAGCAGCTTGGGTCAGGGCAGTATCGCTCCGTACTTC. The rearrangement uses TRBV5-1 and TRBJ2-7; maybe TRBD1 (5 bases). V lost 0 bases, J lost 12 bases, and 19 bases lay in between. From germline, CDR1 is SGHRS and CDR2 YFSETQ. This CDR3 contains 14 residues.

The rearrangement joins TRBV5-1 to TRBJ2-7; TRBD2 agrees at 9 bases. This CDR3 has 15 amino acids. Trimming at V came to 2 bases and at J to 5 bases, leaving 8 bases not matched to a gene. Germline V gives CDR1 SGHRS, CDR2 YFSETQ. The CDR3 is CASSFVAGVLDEQYF. As DNA, the CDR3 is TGCGCCAGCAGCTTTGTAGCGGGGGTTCTAGACGAGCAGTACTTC.

The table lists this clone with a few counts. The chain couples TRBV6-1 to TRBJ2-1; 8 bases map to TRBD2. Germline assignment: CDR1 MNHNS and CDR2 SASEGT. The CDR3 is made up of 14 amino acids. V was clipped by 7 bases and J by 4 bases; unmatched bases: 6. The CDR3 sequence: CASIYSGNYNEQFF. CDR3 coding DNA: TGTGCCAGCATTTATAGCGGGAATTACAATGAGCAGTTCTTC.

The J gene is TRBJ2-3, the V gene TRBV7-2; D is ambiguous. Trimming stripped 11 bases from V and 2 bases from J, with 23 bases between. Looked up from germline, CDR1 is SGHTA and CDR2 is FQGNSA. There are 16 residues in the CDR3. In DNA, the CDR3 is TGTGCCCGAAGACCTTCGCCGATCGGGTACACAGATACGCAGTATTTT. It encodes CARRPSPIGYTDTQYF.

The chain combines TRBV29-1 with TRBJ1-2; D is perhaps TRBD1 (5 bases). V shed 4 bases and J shed 10 bases, with 16 bases lying between them. This CDR3 contains 12 residues. Germline-derived CDR1 and CDR2 are SQVTM and ANQGSEA. CDR3 protein: CSVGGQGRIYTF. CDR3 in DNA: TGCAGCGTTGGGGGCCAGGGCAGGATCTACACCTTC.

The genes are TRBV7-2 and TRBJ2-7; D is perhaps TRBD2 (5 bases). The CDR3 loop spans 14 amino acids. V was cut by 0 bases and J by 4 bases, with 10 bases left in between. Germline CDR1 SGHTA, CDR2 FQGNSA. The CDR3 spells CASSLAGELYEQYF. CDR3 coding DNA: TGTGCCAGCAGCTTAGCTGGGGAGCTATACGAGCAGTACTTC.

The chain joins TRBV5-1 to TRBJ2-1; maybe TRBD2 (5 bases). This CDR3 has 14 residues. V lost 0 bases and J 6 bases, leaving 10 bases between the germline ends. From germline, CDR1 is SGHRS and CDR2 YFSETQ. DNA of the CDR3: TGCGCCAGCAGCTTGGCCGGGATGGGCAATGAGCAGTTCTTC. Amino acids: CASSLAGMGNEQFF.

This clone was seen at least ten times. J is TRBJ1-2 and V is TRBV30; no reliable D call. The germline CDR1 and CDR2 sequences are GTSNPN and SVGIG (reference sequence). Trimming shortened V by 0 bases and J by 0 bases, and 11 bases separated the two germline ends. CDR3 length: 15 amino acids. The CDR3 sequence: CAWSVRGSSNYGYTF. The CDR3 DNA follows: TGTGCCTGGAGTGTACGTGGGAGTTCTAACTATGGCTACACCTTC.

This sequence joins TRBV7-9 and TRBJ2-7; TRBD2 matches 8 bases. The CDR3 totals 16 residues. Per the germline V gene, CDR1 is SEHNR and CDR2 is FQNEAQ (reference sequence). Germline trimming cut 5 bases from V and 7 bases from J; bases unmatched to any gene: 16. For the CDR3, the DNA is TGTGCCAGCAGCAACTCCGTCCGGGAGGGCCCGGGGGAGCAGTACTTC. Its translation: CASSNSVREGPGEQYF.

The chain links TRBV29-1 to TRBJ2-1; 7 bases agree with TRBD1. This CDR3 contains 13 residues. The V and J ends lost 5 bases and 2 bases, in that order; junction bases with no gene match: 3. Germline V lookup: CDR1 SQVTM, CDR2 ANQGSEA. The DNA of the CDR3 is TGCAGCGTTACGACAGGGACCTACAATGAGCAGTTCTTC. It specifies CSVTTGTYNEQFF.

V usage is TRBV7-6 and J usage is TRBJ2-1; 8 bases fit TRBD2. Trimming removed 7 bases from V and 8 bases from J; junction bases left unmatched: 7. CDR3 size: 13 residues. From germline, CDR1 is SGHVS and CDR2 FNYEAQ. This CDR3 is CASNYPGGDEQFF. The CDR3 DNA sequence: TGTGCCAGCAACTACCCGGGGGGGGATGAGCAGTTCTTC.